The text below deals with one T cell receptor beta chain. The target of this receptor is not known. No base quality information exists; no much larger clone differs at one position. Counted from cysteine to phenylalanine, this CDR3 has 17 amino acids. The read is trimmed to its CDR3 DNA, 51 bases read in frame from base 1. Reading the germline V gene gives CDR1 SGDLS and CDR2 YYNGEE. Unmatched junction bases come to 5, with V trimmed by 3 bases and J by 0 bases. The sample is drawn from a study of identical twins (dated by TCRdb to between 2015 and 2016). Background for the entire study: To test whether fetal clonotypes persist, the study used deep sequencing on TCR alpha and beta repertoires from monozygotic twins, unrelated adults of various ages, and cord blood. To rule out contamination, replicate twin experiments were performed at different times with different library preparation protocols.

Library prep was done by 5' RACE. The instrument was an Illumina HiSeq 2000. A universal primer binding site was added through template switching, and the final cDNA carried a unique molecular identifier so that TCR cDNA molecules could be counted accurately. First-strand cDNA for TCR alpha and beta chains was synthesized from specific primers in the conserved constant-segment region. Each cDNA library was double barcoded, with a SMART-Mk sample barcode plus Illumina barcodes, to control for contamination. TruSeq adapter sequences, together with Illumina sample barcodes, were added in two successive PCR steps. The Illumina HiSeq platform was used with custom primers to sequence TCR alpha and beta cDNA libraries. In the original analysis: Unique molecular identifiers were extracted from raw reads with MiGEC, and CDR3 positions were determined with MiXCR. Recombination models were inferred per individual with the repgenHMM and IGoR tools using an EM algorithm. Shared clonotype analysis was performed with the tcR package in R, normalizing sharing by the product of cloneset sizes. To study raw recombination without the effects of thymic and clonal selection, out-of-frame nonproductive sequences were analyzed. The public reads were reanalyzed by TCRdb: fastp trimming at Q25, MiXCR alignment, in-frame beta chains only. Entries are consolidated by CDR3 protein sequence, retaining the most common genes and DNA. These V and J calls rely on TCRdb rather than the paper's analysis. The sample data list around 550,000 distinct CDR3 sequences, and around 15% of these were observed just once. The biggest ten clones account for less than 0.5% of the sample.

Only healthy Caucasian donors were included. Three pairs of female monozygotic twins, all aged 18 to 29 years, made up the twin cohort. CD4+ and CD8+ T cell populations were isolated with positive isolation kits from Invitrogen. Study-wide conclusions, independent of this receptor: Invariant T cells such as MAIT and iNKT could partly confound zero-insertion analyses, although diverse VJ usage argued against such confounding for most clonotypes. In monozygotic twins, out-of-frame TCR alpha sharing was systematically underestimated by recombination models, although the models agreed with sharing between unrelated individuals. Compared with coincidental sharing between unrelated individuals, out-of-frame TCR alpha sequences shared between twins showed an excess of sequences with low generation probability. In beta out-of-frame sequences, excess twin sharing was weaker, because having fewer shared sequences lowered the signal-to-noise ratio. Fewer insertions were carried by abundant cord blood beta clonotypes; a weaker similar trend was observed in young adult naive repertoires, while no such trend was observed in memory repertoires. Conclusions relied on cross-sectional statistical analysis, since the same donors could not be followed over many years.

These same data were also listed under a study on yellow fever vaccine responses in identical twins. The second source states: The T cell response to vaccination in identical twins was reported by the authors to appear partly convergent and partly personalized. The study precisely tracked vaccine-responding T cell clones in identical twins.

The receptor chain draws on TRBV9 and TRBJ2-3, with 12 bases matching TRBD2. The sequenced sample was CD4+ T cells sorted from blood. The TCR comes from a woman aged 18-35 years in good health. The CDR3 protein sequence reads: CASSDSLAGGSTDTQYF. The DNA sequence reads TGTGCCAGCAGCGATTCCCTAGCGGGAGGGAGCACAGATACGCAGTATTTT. The full variable domain, completed from the reference TRBV9 and TRBJ2-3 proteins outside the CDR3, reads DSGVTQTPKHLITATGQRVTLRCSPRSGDLSVYWYQQSLDQGLQFLIQYYNGEERAKGNILERFSAQQFPDLHSELNLSSLELGDSALYFCASSDSLAGGSTDTQYFGPGTRLTVL.